This T cell receptor (beta chain) was sequenced for a study of Graves' ophthalmopathy and Graves' hyperthyroidism. This clonotype was counted between two and nine times. What it recognizes is unknown. Overall study findings and caveats: Most thyroid clonotypes with frequency above 0.001 were detected in blood too.

The CDR3 is 14 residues long. The ends lost 4 bases at V and 5 bases at J; junction bases unmatched: 5. Germline V lookup: CDR1 SGHTA, CDR2 FQGTGA. The authors amplified TCR beta CDR3 regions, and they did so from RNA transcripts for repertoire sequencing. HTBI primers served in a first-round RT-PCR, which a second-round multiplex PCR followed. TCRdb fed the multiplex PCR reads into MiXCR, producing one record per CDR3 protein. This sample has approximately 1.2 million distinct CDR3 sequences, with roughly two fifths found just once. Specimen: peripheral blood or thyroid tissue (not recorded which). This TCR was recovered from an adult man with Graves' hyperthyroidism. This sequence joins TRBV7-3 and TRBJ1-5, with 7 bases fitting TRBD1. The DNA for the CDR3 is TGTGCCAGCAGCTCCGGGACAGTCGATCAGCCCCAGCATTTT. Translated, it gives CASSSGTVDQPQHF.